A single sample gave rise to the 15 T cell receptor beta chains below, sequenced in a study of blood T cell repertoires in COVID-19. TCRdb's table, derived via immunoSEQ multiplex PCR, lists solely in-frame clones and lacks some. The sample lists some 65,000 clones, roughly 92% occurring once. The sequenced material came from peripheral blood. These receptors came from a man in his 70s with active COVID-19.

The V and J genes are TRBV11-2 and TRBJ2-7; 13 nucleotides agree with TRBD2. V trimming: 5 bases; J trimming: 5 bases; junction bases outside the gene matches: 3. The germline CDR1 and CDR2 sequences are SGHAT and FQNNGV. The CDR3 spans 14 residues. The CDR3 protein is CASSRGTSGDEQYV. The CDR3 region has the DNA TGTGCCAGCAGCCGGGGGACTAGCGGGGACGAGCAGTACGTC.

The rearrangement links TRBV7-9 to TRBJ1-2; TRBD1 agrees at 8 bases. This CDR3 spans 14 amino acids. V was clipped by 5 bases and J by 8 bases; unmatched bases: 10. Germline CDR1 SEHNR, CDR2 FQNEAQ (reference sequence). For the CDR3, the DNA is TGTGCCAGCAGCACGGGACAGGCTCGTTCCGGCTACACCTTC. Its protein product is CASSTGQARSGYTF. The variable domain in full, completed from reference TRBV7-9 and TRBJ1-2, reads DTGVSQNPRHKITKRGQNVTFRCDPISEHNRLYWYRQTLGQGPEFLTYFQNEAQLEKSRLLSDRFSAERPKGSFSTLEIQRTEQGDSAMYLCASSTGQARSGYTFGSGTRLTVV.

This clone appeared once. The V gene is TRBV5-5, the J gene TRBJ1-6, with D maybe TRBD1 (5 bases). V was cut by 0 bases and J by 6 bases, with 10 bases left in between. This CDR3 has 15 residues. CDR1 and CDR2 (germline): SGHKS, YYEKEE (reference sequence). DNA for the CDR3: TGTGCCAGCAGCTTGGAGCAGGGCCCTAATTCACCCCTCCACTTT. Translated, it gives CASSLEQGPNSPLHF.

V and J are TRBV5-4 and TRBJ2-1, with TRBD1 identical over 8 bases. The J segment lost 3 bases and the V segment lost 6 bases, leaving 14 bases of the junction unmatched. The CDR3 spans 17 residues. Germline V gene data show CDR1 as SGHNT and CDR2 as YYREEE (reference sequence). CDR3 sequence reads: CASTSPSPDRDYNEQFF. CDR3 nucleotide sequence: TGTGCCAGCACCTCCCCCTCCCCGGACAGGGACTACAATGAGCAGTTCTTC.

The chain couples TRBV11-2 to TRBJ1-2; the D gene is possibly TRBD1 (6 bases). Germline lookup yields CDR1 SGHAT and CDR2 FQNNGV. The CDR3 is made up of 13 amino acids. The V end was cut by 6 bases, the J end by 7 bases, with 15 bases between. This chain's CDR3 is CASSFSTRGGYTF. DNA for the CDR3: TGTGCCAGCAGTTTCTCCACCAGGGGTGGCTACACCTTC.

This chain connects TRBV10-1 to TRBJ2-3; D is perhaps TRBD1 (5 bases). The V gene's germline CDR1 is WNHNN and CDR2 SYGVQD (reference sequence). CDR3 length: 13 amino acids. The ends were cut back, 2 bases at V and 3 bases at J, with 6 bases in the middle. CDR3 residues: CASSEGATDTQYF. CDR3 coding DNA: TGCGCCAGCAGTGAGGGGGCTACAGATACGCAGTATTTT.

This sequence joins TRBV4-2 and TRBJ2-3; 13 bases map to TRBD2. The CDR3 has 17 amino acids. The germline V gene encodes CDR1 LGHNA and CDR2 YNFKEQ. After removal of 0 bases from V and 4 bases from J, the junction contained 4 bases not matched to a gene. In DNA form, the CDR3 reads TGTGCCAGCAGCCAAGAGGTGACTAGCGGGGGGTCAGATACGCAGTATTTT. Protein sequence: CASSQEVTSGGSDTQYF.

This clone has only one observation. The V and J genes are TRBV4-2 and TRBJ2-1, with D perhaps TRBD2 (6 bases). There are 16 residues in the CDR3. The V gene's germline CDR1 is LGHNA and CDR2 YNFKEQ. Trimming left V 0 bases short and J 0 bases short, with 9 bases between. The CDR3 loop is CASSQDLGGSYNEQFF. The DNA for the CDR3 is TGTGCCAGCAGCCAAGATCTCGGGGGCTCCTACAATGAGCAGTTCTTC.

This rearrangement joins TRBV12-5 to TRBJ1-1; D is perhaps TRBD1 (5 bases). Germline lookup yields CDR1 LGHNT and CDR2 FRNRAP. V lost 0 bases to trimming and J lost 6 bases, with 17 bases between them. This CDR3 is 16 amino acids long. This chain's CDR3 is CASGLVLGGEAPEAFF. CDR3 DNA: TGTGCTAGTGGTTTGGTACTAGGAGGGGAGGCCCCTGAAGCTTTCTTT.

The chain links TRBV2 to TRBJ2-3; D possibly corresponds to TRBD1 (6 bases). CDR1 and CDR2 from the germline V gene are SNHLY and FYNNEI. This CDR3 has 14 residues. Trimming removed 5 bases from V and 6 bases from J, with 15 bases in between. CDR3: CASSYDRFSDTQYF. The CDR3 coding sequence is TGTGCCAGCAGTTACGACAGGTTTTCGGATACGCAGTATTTT.

The rearrangement uses TRBV11-2 and TRBJ2-7; TRBD1 aligns across 10 bases. Germline CDR1 reads SGHAT; CDR2 reads FQNNGV. The V gene end was trimmed by 5 bases and the J gene end by 7 bases; junction bases not matched to a gene: 2. The CDR3 has 12 amino acids. The CDR3 reads CASSGTGEEQYF. The CDR3 bases are TGTGCCAGCAGCGGGACAGGGGAGGAGCAGTACTTC.

V is TRBV2 and J is TRBJ2-2, with D perhaps matching TRBD1 (6 bases). V was trimmed by 3 bases and J by 6 bases, leaving 8 bases between them. This CDR3 comprises 13 residues. Germline CDR1 and CDR2: SNHLY and FYNNEI. CDR3 sequence: CASSDSGAGELFF. In nucleotides, the CDR3 is TGTGCCAGCAGTGATTCAGGGGCCGGGGAGCTGTTTTTT.

This clone has a single count. The chain links TRBV11-1 to TRBJ2-1; 12 bases align to TRBD2. Losses at the gene ends were 6 bases for V and 8 bases for J; bases not matched to a gene: 11. Germline lookup yields CDR1 SGHAT and CDR2 FQDESV (reference sequence). The CDR3 loop spans 16 amino acids. The CDR3 DNA follows: TGTGCCAGCAGACCATTTCGACTAGCGGGGGACCATGAGCAGTTCTTC. This encodes CASRPFRLAGDHEQFF. Using reference TRBV11-1 and TRBJ2-1 for the parts outside the CDR3, the full variable domain is EAEVAQSPRYKITEKSQAVAFWCDPISGHATLYWYRQILGQGPELLVQFQDESVVDDSQLPKDRFSAERLKGVDSTLKIQPAELGDSAMYLCASRPFRLAGDHEQFFGPGTRLTVL.

The chain combines TRBV11-2 with TRBJ1-5, with a weak D call TRBD1 (5 bases). Germline assignment: CDR1 SGHAT and CDR2 FQNNGV. The CDR3 has 15 amino acids. Deletions cut 2 bases from V and 3 bases from J, with 11 bases between. The CDR3 loop is CASSLLGLINQPQHF. For the CDR3, the DNA is TGTGCCAGCAGCTTATTGGGGCTGATCAATCAGCCCCAGCATTTT.

This clone was recorded once. This chain links TRBV28 with TRBJ2-1; 11 nucleotides align to TRBD2. Germline loops: CDR1 MDHEN, CDR2 SYDVKM. The CDR3 consists of 16 residues. With 5 bases clipped from V and 2 bases from J, the junction kept 5 bases outside the gene matches. CDR3 loop: CASSTLSGGAYNEQFF. The CDR3 nucleotides are TGTGCCAGCAGTACCCTTAGCGGGGGGGCCTACAATGAGCAGTTCTTC.